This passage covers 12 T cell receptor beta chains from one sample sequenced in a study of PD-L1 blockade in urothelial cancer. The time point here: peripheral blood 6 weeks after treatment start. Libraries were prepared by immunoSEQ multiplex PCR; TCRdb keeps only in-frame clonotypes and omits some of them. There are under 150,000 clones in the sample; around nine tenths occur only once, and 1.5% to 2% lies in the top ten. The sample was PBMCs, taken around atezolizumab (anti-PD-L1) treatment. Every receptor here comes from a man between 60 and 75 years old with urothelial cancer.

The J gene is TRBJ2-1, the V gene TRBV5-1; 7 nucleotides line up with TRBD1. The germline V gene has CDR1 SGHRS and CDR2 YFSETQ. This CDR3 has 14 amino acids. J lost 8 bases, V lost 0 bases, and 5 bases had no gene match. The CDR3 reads CASSLARGSDEQFF. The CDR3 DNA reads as TGCGCCAGCAGCTTGGCCAGGGGGTCCGATGAGCAGTTCTTC. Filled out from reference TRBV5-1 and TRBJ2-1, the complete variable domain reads KAGVTQTPRYLIKTRGQQVTLSCSPISGHRSVSWYQQTPGQGLQFLFEYFSETQRNKGNFPGRFSGRQFSNSRSEMNVSTLELGDSALYLCASSLARGSDEQFFGPGTRLTVL.

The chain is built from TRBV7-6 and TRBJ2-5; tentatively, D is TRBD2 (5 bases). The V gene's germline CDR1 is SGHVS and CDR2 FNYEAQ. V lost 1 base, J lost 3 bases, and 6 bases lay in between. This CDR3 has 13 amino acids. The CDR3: CASSLVGEETQYF. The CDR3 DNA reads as TGTGCCAGCAGCTTAGTCGGGGAAGAGACCCAGTACTTC.

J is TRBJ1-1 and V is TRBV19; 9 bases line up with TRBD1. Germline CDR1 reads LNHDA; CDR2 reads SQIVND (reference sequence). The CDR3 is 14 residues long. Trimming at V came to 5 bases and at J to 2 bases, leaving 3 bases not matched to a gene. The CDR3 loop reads CASSVTGGNTEAFF. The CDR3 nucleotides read TGTGCCAGTAGTGTAACAGGGGGCAACACTGAAGCTTTCTTT.

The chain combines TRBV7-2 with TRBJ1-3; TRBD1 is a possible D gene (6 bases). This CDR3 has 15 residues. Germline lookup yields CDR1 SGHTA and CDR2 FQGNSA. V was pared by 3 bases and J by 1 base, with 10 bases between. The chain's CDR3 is CASSFSGESGNTIYF. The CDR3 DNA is TGTGCCAGCAGCTTTTCAGGGGAGTCTGGAAACACCATATATTTT.

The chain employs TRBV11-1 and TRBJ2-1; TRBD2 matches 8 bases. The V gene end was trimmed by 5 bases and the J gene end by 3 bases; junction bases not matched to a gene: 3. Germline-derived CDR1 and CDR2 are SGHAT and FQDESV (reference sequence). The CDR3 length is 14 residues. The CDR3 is CASSPGLVYNEQFF. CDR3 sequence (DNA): TGTGCCAGCAGCCCGGGACTAGTCTACAATGAGCAGTTCTTC.

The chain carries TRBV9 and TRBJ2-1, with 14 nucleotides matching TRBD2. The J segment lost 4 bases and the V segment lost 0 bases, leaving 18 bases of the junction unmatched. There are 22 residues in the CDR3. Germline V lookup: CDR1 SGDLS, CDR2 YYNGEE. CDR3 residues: CASSVGLRRTHRTSGGYNEQFF. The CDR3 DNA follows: TGTGCCAGCAGCGTAGGATTGCGGAGGACCCACCGGACTAGCGGGGGGTACAATGAGCAGTTCTTC.

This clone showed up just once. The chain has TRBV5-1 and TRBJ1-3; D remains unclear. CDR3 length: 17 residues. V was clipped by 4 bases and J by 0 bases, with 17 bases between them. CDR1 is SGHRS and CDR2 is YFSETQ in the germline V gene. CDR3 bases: TGCGCCAGCAGCCCCCTGGGGAGGGCAAACTCTGGAAACACCATATATTTT. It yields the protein CASSPLGRANSGNTIYF.

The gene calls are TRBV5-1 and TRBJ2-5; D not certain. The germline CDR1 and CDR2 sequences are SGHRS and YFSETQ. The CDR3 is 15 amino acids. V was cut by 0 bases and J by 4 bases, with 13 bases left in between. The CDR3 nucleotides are TGCGCCAGCAGCTTGGTGCCTAGTCAAAGAGAGACCCAGTACTTC. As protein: CASSLVPSQRETQYF.

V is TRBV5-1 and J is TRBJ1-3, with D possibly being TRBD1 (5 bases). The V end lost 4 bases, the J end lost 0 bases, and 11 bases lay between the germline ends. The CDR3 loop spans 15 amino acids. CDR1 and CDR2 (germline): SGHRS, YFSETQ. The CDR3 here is CASSLLGGSGNTIYF. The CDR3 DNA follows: TGCGCCAGCAGCCTCCTCGGGGGCTCTGGAAACACCATATATTTT. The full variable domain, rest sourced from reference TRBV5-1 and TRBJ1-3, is KAGVTQTPRYLIKTRGQQVTLSCSPISGHRSVSWYQQTPGQGLQFLFEYFSETQRNKGNFPGRFSGRQFSNSRSEMNVSTLELGDSALYLCASSLLGGSGNTIYFGEGSWLTVV.

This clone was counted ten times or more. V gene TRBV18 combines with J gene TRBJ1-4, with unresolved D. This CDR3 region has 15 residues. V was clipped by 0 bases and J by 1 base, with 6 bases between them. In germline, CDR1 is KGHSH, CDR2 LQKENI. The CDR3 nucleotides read TGTGCCAGCTCACCACCAGGAGGAACTAATGAAAAACTGTTTTTT. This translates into CASSPPGGTNEKLFF.

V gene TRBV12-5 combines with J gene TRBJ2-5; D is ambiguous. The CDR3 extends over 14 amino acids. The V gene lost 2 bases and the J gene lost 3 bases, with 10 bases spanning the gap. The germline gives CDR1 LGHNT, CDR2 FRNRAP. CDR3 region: CASGLSPRKETQYF. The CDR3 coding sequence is TGTGCTAGTGGTTTGAGCCCCAGGAAAGAGACCCAGTACTTC.

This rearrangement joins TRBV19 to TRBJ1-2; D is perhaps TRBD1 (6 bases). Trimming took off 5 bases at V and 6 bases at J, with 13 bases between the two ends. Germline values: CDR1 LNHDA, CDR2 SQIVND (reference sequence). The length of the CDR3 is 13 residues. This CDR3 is CASSPQGWDGYTF. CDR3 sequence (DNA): TGTGCCAGTAGTCCCCAGGGGTGGGATGGCTACACCTTC.